This T cell receptor beta chain was identified during a study of T cells in Graves' hyperthyroidism and ophthalmopathy. Study-level results: Through a model of 13 V-J features, ophthalmopathy was separated from stable hyperthyroidism.

Based on clinical symptoms, serum thyroxine and TRAb, thyroid ultrasound and orbital computed tomography, diagnoses were reached. Each 10 ml fresh peripheral blood draw supplied the PBMCs. This clonotype was seen many times. Its antigen is not identified. The CDR3 covers 14 residues. V shed 3 bases and J shed 3 bases, with 9 bases lying between them. The TCR beta CDR3 regions underwent amplification using RNA transcripts as the source. The TCR CDR3 was amplified in a first-round RT-PCR using the HTBI primer set. In TCRdb, the multiplex PCR reads were re-called with MiXCR into one record per CDR3 protein. The sample consists of 400,000 to 500,000 distinct CDR3 sequences, about 15% of them appearing once.

The specimen sequenced was blood. The V gene is TRBV12-3 or TRBV12-4, the J gene TRBJ1-3; no clear D gene. This sequence originates from a young man with Graves' ophthalmopathy. The CDR3 region is CASSLGRIGNTIYF. The DNA of the CDR3 is TGTGCCAGCAGTTTGGGAAGGATTGGAAACACCATATATTTT.